The 21 T cell receptor beta chains listed next were all sequenced from one sample in a study of shared clonotypes between healthy human individuals. The repertoire was sequenced with immunoSEQ multiplex PCR; TCRdb's copy has only in-frame clones and lacks some. Of about 320,000 clones listed, around 86% are singletons. Sequenced material: memory CD8+ T cells sorted from blood. The subset was: CD45RO+ cells pooled with CCR7-negative TemRA cells. Receptors were obtained from a man aged 18 to 30 in good health.

This chain links TRBV7-9 with TRBJ2-3; 8 bases are shared with TRBD1. Germline-derived CDR1 and CDR2 are SEHNR and FQNEAQ (reference sequence). The CDR3 totals 15 residues. The J segment lost 2 bases and the V segment lost 5 bases, leaving 6 bases of the junction unmatched. The CDR3 loop reads CASSLGQGLTDTQYF. The CDR3, as DNA: TGTGCCAGCAGCCTTGGACAGGGCCTCACAGATACGCAGTATTTT.

The rearrangement joins TRBV28 to TRBJ2-3; D unresolved. V lost 7 bases and J 6 bases, leaving 11 bases between the germline ends. The CDR3 has 12 amino acids. CDR1 is MDHEN, CDR2 SYDVKM, per germline. CDR3 sequence (DNA): TGTGCCAGCAAGGCAGGCGCGGATACGCAGTATTTT. Translation: CASKAGADTQYF.

This clone was counted between two and nine times. The chain recombines TRBV2 with TRBJ2-1; 8 nucleotides align to TRBD2. Germline CDR1 is SNHLY and CDR2 is FYNNEI. V lost 6 bases, J lost 6 bases, and 7 bases stayed unmatched. This CDR3 is 14 amino acids long. The CDR3: CASRSGLGVNEQFF. The CDR3 DNA reads as TGTGCCAGCAGATCGGGACTAGGGGTCAATGAGCAGTTCTTC.

CDR3 amino acids: CASSLSLSHEQYF. The CDR3 DNA follows: TGTGCCAGCAGTTTATCCCTGAGCCACGAGCAGTACTTC. This chain connects TRBV27 to TRBJ2-7; unclear D gene. Between the trimmed V and J ends, which lost 0 bases and 5 bases, there was a span of 8 bases. Germline CDR1 reads MNHEY; CDR2 reads SMNVEV (reference sequence). This CDR3 comprises 13 residues.

The chain employs TRBV12-1 and TRBJ2-1; TRBD2 was called by the table and not checked on the DNA. TRBV12-1 is termed a pseudogene. The CDR3 totals 13 residues. CDR3 residues: CASSEGTNHEQFF. The CDR3 DNA follows: TGTGCCAGCAGCGAGGGGACTAACCATGAGCAGTTCTTC.

The V gene is TRBV5-4, the J gene TRBJ1-2; a possible D gene is TRBD1 (6 bases). Trimming cost V 0 bases and J 8 bases, with 17 bases left between them. Germline V gene sequence: CDR1 SGHNT, CDR2 YYREEE (reference sequence). The CDR3 has 15 amino acids. The CDR3: CASSLVSGGLGGYTF. Written as DNA, the CDR3 is TGTGCCAGCAGCTTGGTTTCCGGGGGGCTTGGCGGCTACACCTTC. The entire variable domain, with the rest obtained from reference TRBV5-4 and TRBJ1-2, is as follows: ETGVTQSPTHLIKTRGQQVTLRCSSQSGHNTVSWYQQALGQGPQFIFQYYREEENGRGNFPPRFSGLQFPNYSSELNVNALELDDSALYLCASSLVSGGLGGYTFGSGTRLTVV.

The chain recombines TRBV7-9 with TRBJ1-5; tentative D call: TRBD1 (5 bases). Germline V gene sequence: CDR1 SEHNR, CDR2 FQNEAQ (reference sequence). The V and J ends lost 1 base and 4 bases respectively, with 11 bases between them. The CDR3 runs 15 residues. The CDR3 loop reads CASSLEAGPNQPQHF. The CDR3 DNA sequence: TGTGCCAGCAGCTTAGAGGCAGGGCCGAATCAGCCCCAGCATTTT.

The table lists this clone with a few counts. The J gene is TRBJ1-2, the V gene TRBV19; tentative D call: TRBD1 (5 bases). The germline V and J ends were trimmed by 7 bases and 6 bases, with 15 bases remaining between them. This CDR3 is built from 13 residues. Germline V gene sequence: CDR1 LNHDA, CDR2 SQIVND (reference sequence). The CDR3 DNA is TGTGCCAGTACCGATGACAGAGGGGATGGCTACACCTTC. Translated, it gives CASTDDRGDGYTF.

This chain links TRBV10-3 with TRBJ1-2; tentatively, D is TRBD1 (5 bases). The germline V gene has CDR1 ENHRY and CDR2 SYGVKD. Trimming shortened V by 0 bases and J by 8 bases, and 13 bases separated the two germline ends. CDR3 length: 14 amino acids. CDR3 DNA sequence: TGTGCCATCAGTGAGTCCCAGGGAGGGTACGGCTACACCTTC. This translates into CAISESQGGYGYTF.

The chain combines TRBV11-2 with TRBJ2-7; D is undetermined. CDR1 is SGHAT, CDR2 FQNNGV, per germline. With 5 bases removed from V and 5 bases from J, the gap between germline ends came to 10 bases. This CDR3 is 12 amino acids long. DNA for the CDR3: TGTGCCAGCAGCCTTAGCAGGAACGAGCAGTACTTC. This gives the protein CASSLSRNEQYF.

V is TRBV6-5 and J is TRBJ1-2; TRBD1 agrees at 10 bases. Trimming cost V 6 bases and J 6 bases; bases outside gene matches: 10. CDR3 size: 15 residues. The germline gives CDR1 MNHEY, CDR2 SVGAGI. CDR3 sequence (DNA): TGTGCCAGCAGCCCCGACAGGGGGCATTTTCATGGCTACACCTTC. Translated: CASSPDRGHFHGYTF.

This clone was detected a few times. The chain recombines TRBV4-2 with TRBJ1-2, with D possibly being TRBD1 (6 bases). Trimming took off 3 bases at V and 5 bases at J, with 13 bases between the two ends. The CDR3 is made up of 14 amino acids. The V gene's germline CDR1 is LGHNA and CDR2 YNFKEQ. This CDR3 is CASSQIGGGYGYTF. The CDR3 DNA reads as TGTGCCAGCAGCCAGATAGGAGGGGGTTATGGCTACACCTTC.

V and J are TRBV6-5 and TRBJ2-3; D not resolved. V gave up 8 bases and J gave up 4 bases, with 10 bases separating them. Per the germline V gene, CDR1 is MNHEY and CDR2 is SVGAGI. The CDR3 extends over 12 amino acids. The CDR3 DNA sequence: TGTGCCAGCGGGTTAGGCGCAGATACGCAGTATTTT. Translating gives CASGLGADTQYF.

As to this clone: At one boundary the junction diverges from the germline segment, which might be a read error. The chain employs TRBV6-1 and TRBJ1-6, with 7 bases fitting TRBD1. There are 12 residues in the CDR3. Germline lookup yields CDR1 MNHNS and CDR2 SASEGT. In DNA, the CDR3 is TGCGGCAGCGGGCAGGGGGATTCACCCCTCCACTTT. This encodes CGSGQGDSPLHF.

This chain links TRBV6-6 with TRBJ1-6; 7 bases match TRBD1. The CDR3 has 15 residues. Germline V gene data show CDR1 as MNHNY and CDR2 as SVGAGI (reference sequence). V gave up 5 bases and J gave up 9 bases; unmatched junction bases: 10. CDR3: CASSPLTGLGSPLHF. The CDR3 DNA reads TGTGCCAGCAGTCCTTTGACAGGGCTAGGTTCACCCCTCCACTTT.

The CDR3 is CASSYPGQGAGETQYF. The CDR3 DNA is TGTGCCAGCAGCTATCCGGGACAGGGGGCCGGGGAGACCCAGTACTTC. The chain uses TRBV7-9 and TRBJ2-5; TRBD1 matches 12 bases. The CDR3 is 16 residues long. Germline V gene data show CDR1 as SEHNR and CDR2 as FQNEAQ (reference sequence). Germline trimming cut 4 bases from V and 5 bases from J; bases unmatched to any gene: 8.

Only a few counts were recorded for this clone. J is TRBJ2-5 and V is TRBV9, with 8 bases identical to TRBD2. J gave up 2 bases and V 4 bases, and 4 bases lay outside the gene matches. The CDR3 length is 14 residues. Germline V lookup: CDR1 SGDLS, CDR2 YYNGEE. CDR3 amino acids: CASSLTSEQETQYF. CDR3 bases: TGTGCCAGCAGCTTGACTAGCGAACAAGAGACCCAGTACTTC.

This chain uses TRBV6-5 with TRBJ2-7, with D possibly called TRBD1 or TRBD2 (5 bases each). Germline V gene sequence: CDR1 MNHEY, CDR2 SVGAGI. V lost 6 bases and J 5 bases, leaving 20 bases between the germline ends. This CDR3 is built from 15 residues. CDR3 sequence reads: CASSRTGPVSDEQYF. The CDR3 region has the DNA TGTGCCAGCAGCAGGACGGGACCTGTAAGCGACGAGCAGTACTTC.

The chain has TRBV7-2 and TRBJ1-5; D gene unclear. V was cut by 2 bases and J by 9 bases, with 11 bases left in between. Germline V CDR1 and CDR2: SGHTA, FQGNSA. This CDR3 comprises 13 residues. The DNA for the CDR3 is TGTGCCAGCAGCTTATCGGCTTTACGGCCCCAGCATTTT. This encodes CASSLSALRPQHF.

The chain is built from TRBV6-5 and TRBJ2-1; D gene unclear. The V gene lost 5 bases and the J gene lost 2 bases, with 13 bases spanning the gap. Germline lookup yields CDR1 MNHEY and CDR2 SVGAGI. The CDR3 is made up of 15 amino acids. CDR3 DNA: TGTGCCAGCAGTCTCCAAGGTCCTGCCTACAATGAGCAGTTCTTC. As protein: CASSLQGPAYNEQFF.

The V and J genes are TRBV6-6 and TRBJ2-3; D not certain. Germline CDR1 and CDR2: MNHNY and SVGAGI (reference sequence). The CDR3 covers 12 residues. V shed 4 bases and J shed 5 bases, with 7 bases lying between them. The CDR3 loop is CASSFMGDTQYF. The DNA for the CDR3 is TGTGCCAGCAGTTTTATGGGAGATACGCAGTATTTT.